This is a list of T cell receptor beta chains from one sample in a study of blood T cell repertoires in COVID-19. Data came from immunoSEQ multiplex PCR; TCRdb stores just in-frame clones and leaves some out. Of about 260,000 clones detected, roughly 86% appear once; the ten largest clones hold more than 4.5%. The sequenced material came from peripheral blood. The receptor set was obtained from a woman aged 55-69 years with COVID-19, enrolled during active disease. Both conserved end residues are part of each CDR3. For some rows the clone size is stated as once, few or many, or as a class when expanded; others skip it.

>TRBV6-6|once|TRBJ1-5
CASSLDRNQPQHF
>TRBV30|NA|TRBJ1-6
CAWSERQGGSPLHF
>TRBV5-4|NA|TRBJ2-5
CASSSGLTGLAGGMGKTQYF
>TRBV19|once|TRBJ1-5
CASSTTGGNQPQHF
>TRBV6-4|NA|TRBJ2-1
CASSGFGGGEQFF
>TRBV24-1|NA|TRBJ2-3
CATSNLGGTDTQYF
>TRBV6-5|NA|TRBJ1-1
CASSFSTGLGTEAFF
>TRBV7-6|once|TRBJ2-1
CASSLVGTSGYNEQFF
>TRBV19|once|TRBJ2-7
CASSPRDRGDEQYF
>TRBV7-3|NA|TRBJ2-4
CASSLDGLAKNIQYF
>TRBV6-6|NA|TRBJ2-3
CASSRSAGVGTDTQYF
>TRBV28|NA|TRBJ2-7
CASSFRIVLAGGSYEQYF
>TRBV5-1|once|TRBJ2-7
CASSLSGQGPYEQYF
>TRBV19|once|TRBJ2-2
CASSTSGRSTGELFF
>TRBV9|NA|TRBJ1-1
CASSATMGRVRVTEAFF